The next 21 T cell receptor beta chains were all read from a single sample in a study of Graves' ophthalmopathy and Graves' hyperthyroidism. Amplified material comprised TCR beta CDR3 regions derived from RNA transcripts. In the first round, RT-PCR was carried out with HTBI primers, and a multiplex PCR formed the second round. One entry per CDR3 protein, called by TCRdb with MiXCR from the multiplex PCR reads. In the table there are some 750,000 distinct CDR3 sequences, 35% to 50% of which are singletons. Sequencing was carried out using peripheral blood. The source is an adult man with Graves' ophthalmopathy.

The sample holds many counts of this clonotype. This chain's CDR3 is CASSLGARIQETQYF. CDR3 nucleotide sequence: TGTGCCAGCAGCTTAGGTGCCAGAATCCAAGAGACCCAGTACTTC. This chain uses TRBV7-8 with TRBJ2-5; D ambiguous. Germline V gives CDR1 SGHVS, CDR2 FQNEAQ. The CDR3 consists of 15 residues. V lost 1 base, J lost 1 base, and 10 bases lay in between.

The chain uses TRBV20-1 and TRBJ2-7, with D perhaps given as TRBD1 or TRBD2 (5 bases each). The CDR3 covers 13 residues. Germline V lookup: CDR1 DFQATT, CDR2 SNEGSKA (reference sequence). The V end was cut by 5 bases, the J end by 6 bases, with 17 bases between. The CDR3 nucleotides read TGCAGTGCTGAAACGGGGCAGGGTGGCGAGCAGTACTTC. Amino acids: CSAETGQGGEQYF.

A note on this clonotype: A junction end diverges from the germline sequence, so it may reflect a read error. The rearrangement uses TRBV5-6 and TRBJ1-2, with D tentatively TRBD1 (5 bases). CDR1 SGHDT and CDR2 YYEEEE come from the germline V gene. This CDR3 spans 15 amino acids. The CDR3 DNA reads as TGTACCAGCAGCCAAGACGGGACGCAACAATATGGCTACACCTTC. Translated: CTSSQDGTQQYGYTF.

The chain links TRBV6-5 to TRBJ1-1; D not resolved. The CDR3 totals 15 residues. Trimming removed 5 bases at V and 4 bases at J, with 17 bases between. Germline V gene data show CDR1 as MNHEY and CDR2 as SVGAGI. In DNA form, the CDR3 reads TGTGCCAGCAGTCCCTATACGCCCCGGGGCACTGAAGCTTTCTTT. Residues: CASSPYTPRGTEAFF.

This clonotype was counted between two and nine times. This chain connects TRBV25-1 to TRBJ2-2; a possible D gene is TRBD1 (5 bases). V was cut by 5 bases and J by 4 bases, with 17 bases left in between. CDR3 length equals 16 residues. Per germline, CDR1 MGHDK and CDR2 SYGVNS. CDR3 residues: CASSYSELQGTGELFF. The CDR3 DNA sequence: TGTGCCAGCAGTTACTCCGAGCTCCAGGGCACCGGGGAGCTGTTTTTT. The full variable domain, in which reference TRBV25-1 and TRBJ2-2 provide the parts outside the CDR3, is EADIYQTPRYLVIGTGKKITLECSQTMGHDKMYWYQQDPGMELHLIHYSYGVNSTEKGDLSSESTVSRIRTEHFPLTLESARPSHTSQYLCASSYSELQGTGELFFGEGSRLTVL.

A few counts support this clonotype. The rearrangement uses TRBV28 and TRBJ1-2; D is ambiguous. CDR1 and CDR2 from the germline V gene are MDHEN and SYDVKM. V lost 2 bases to trimming and J lost 7 bases, with 8 bases between them. The CDR3 runs 12 residues. The CDR3 loop reads CASSLAPIGYTF. CDR3 nucleotide sequence: TGTGCCAGCAGTTTAGCCCCGATTGGCTACACCTTC.

This clonotype was detected many times. The chain combines TRBV5-1 with TRBJ1-1, with 7 positions matching TRBD1. V dropped 5 bases and J dropped 4; count of bases not matched to a gene: 5. The CDR3 extends over 13 amino acids. CDR1 is SGHRS and CDR2 is YFSETQ in the germline V gene. CDR3 residues: CASSRQGGTEAFF. CDR3 DNA: TGCGCCAGCAGTAGACAGGGAGGCACTGAAGCTTTCTTT. The variable domain in full, with the rest retrieved from reference TRBV5-1 and TRBJ1-1, is KAGVTQTPRYLIKTRGQQVTLSCSPISGHRSVSWYQQTPGQGLQFLFEYFSETQRNKGNFPGRFSGRQFSNSRSEMNVSTLELGDSALYLCASSRQGGTEAFFGQGTRLTVV.

The chain combines TRBV7-6 with TRBJ2-7; D possibly corresponds to TRBD2 (5 bases). The germline gives CDR1 SGHVS, CDR2 FNYEAQ. The CDR3 covers 15 residues. V lost 5 bases and J lost 3, with 17 bases in between. CDR3 sequence (DNA): TGTGCCAGCAGCCGCCGGAACACTGGAGGCTACGAGCAGTACTTC. This codes for CASSRRNTGGYEQYF.

This clonotype was seen a single time. The chain combines TRBV29-1 with TRBJ2-7, with 9 bases identical to TRBD1. With V trimmed by 4 bases and J by 2 bases, 3 bases remained unmatched. The CDR3 totals 13 residues. The germline CDR1 and CDR2 sequences are SQVTM and ANQGSEA. The CDR3 loop reads CSVAGQGTYEQYF. The CDR3 DNA is TGCAGCGTTGCGGGACAGGGTACCTACGAGCAGTACTTC.

This chain connects TRBV9 to TRBJ1-2; D is uncertain. The CDR3 sequence is 17 residues long. Germline V gives CDR1 SGDLS, CDR2 YYNGEE. Trimming removed 0 bases at V and 8 bases at J, with 23 bases between. Here the CDR3 DNA reads TGTGCCAGCAGCGTAGAGGGAAGCGAAATATCGCCGAGGGGCTACACCTTC. Translating it yields CASSVEGSEISPRGYTF.

The sample holds many counts of this clonotype. V is TRBV29-1 and J is TRBJ1-1; unclear D gene. V lost 5 bases, J lost 4 bases, and 5 bases lay in between. This CDR3 spans 10 amino acids. Germline assignment: CDR1 SQVTM and CDR2 ANQGSEA. The CDR3 protein is CSVLATEAFF. The CDR3 region has the DNA TGCAGCGTTTTGGCCACTGAAGCTTTCTTT.

The J gene is TRBJ2-7, the V gene TRBV5-1; TRBD2 matches 8 bases. CDR1 is SGHRS and CDR2 is YFSETQ in the germline V gene. The V and J ends lost 4 bases and 0 bases, in that order; junction bases with no gene match: 9. The CDR3 runs to 16 residues. DNA of the CDR3: TGCGCCAGCAGCCCCAAGGGTAGCGGGACCTCCTACGAGCAGTACTTC. Translating gives CASSPKGSGTSYEQYF.

This chain joins TRBV29-1 and TRBJ1-6; D remains ambiguous. This CDR3 region has 15 residues. V lost 8 bases and J lost 7, with 21 bases in between. Germline values: CDR1 SQVTM, CDR2 ANQGSEA. CDR3 in amino acids: CSSQDRVQPNSPLHF. The CDR3 DNA follows: TGCAGCAGCCAAGATCGTGTCCAGCCAAATTCACCCCTCCACTTT.

This clonotype was detected many times. V usage is TRBV2 and J usage is TRBJ2-7; D perhaps matches TRBD2 (6 bases). V was pared by 3 bases and J by 3 bases, with 12 bases between. Germline lookup yields CDR1 SNHLY and CDR2 FYNNEI. CDR3 length: 14 amino acids. As DNA, the CDR3 is TGTGCCAGCAGTGAGGGGCGGGGTGACTACGAGCAGTACTTC. Translating it yields CASSEGRGDYEQYF.

This clonotype was detected once. V and J are TRBV10-3 and TRBJ2-7; the D is unclear. The CDR3 is 12 amino acids. Germline V gene data show CDR1 as ENHRY and CDR2 as SYGVKD. Trimming left V 6 bases short and J 3 bases short, with 9 bases between. The CDR3 sequence is CAIRPAGYEQYF. CDR3 nucleotides: TGTGCCATCAGACCGGCCGGCTACGAGCAGTACTTC.

This clonotype was found many times. This chain links TRBV9 with TRBJ2-7; D is perhaps TRBD2 (5 bases). Germline V gene sequence: CDR1 SGDLS, CDR2 YYNGEE. This CDR3 is built from 14 residues. V was pared by 1 base and J by 3 bases, with 11 bases between. CDR3 residues: CASSVTGRGYEQYF. In nucleotides, the CDR3 is TGTGCCAGCAGCGTAACTGGCCGGGGCTACGAGCAGTACTTC.

This chain connects TRBV20-1 to TRBJ1-1; the D gene is possibly TRBD1 (5 bases). The germline V gene has CDR1 DFQATT and CDR2 SNEGSKA (reference sequence). The V end was cut by 1 base, the J end by 1 base, with 13 bases between. The CDR3 runs 15 residues. The CDR3 DNA reads TGCAGTGCTAGAGGATCAGGGAGCGAGAACACTGAAGCTTTCTTT. This sequence encodes CSARGSGSENTEAFF.

The chain recombines TRBV7-9 with TRBJ1-5; 9 bases match TRBD1. V was clipped by 6 bases and J by 2 bases; unmatched bases: 5. Per germline, CDR1 SEHNR and CDR2 FQNEAQ (reference sequence). This CDR3 comprises 15 residues. CDR3 DNA: TGTGCCAGCAGAAAACAGGGGGCCGGCAATCAGCCCCAGCATTTT. Amino acids: CASRKQGAGNQPQHF. Combining the CDR3 with reference TRBV7-9 and TRBJ1-5 gives the whole variable domain DTGVSQNPRHKITKRGQNVTFRCDPISEHNRLYWYRQTLGQGPEFLTYFQNEAQLEKSRLLSDRFSAERPKGSFSTLEIQRTEQGDSAMYLCASRKQGAGNQPQHFGDGTRLSIL.

This clonotype was observed many times. The CDR3 sequence is CATSGGKSRYGYTF. DNA of the CDR3: TGTGCCACCAGTGGCGGGAAGTCTAGATATGGCTACACCTTC. The rearrangement links TRBV24-1 to TRBJ1-2; unclear D gene. From germline, CDR1 is KGHDR and CDR2 SFDVKD. This CDR3 contains 14 residues. Deletions cut 5 bases from V and 5 bases from J, with 14 bases between.

This clonotype was detected ten times or more. V is TRBV15 and J is TRBJ1-4; D gene unclear. Germline lookup yields CDR1 LNHNV and CDR2 YYDKDF (reference sequence). The CDR3 runs to 15 residues. Trimming took 0 bases from V and 8 from J, leaving 13 bases between them. CDR3 nucleotide sequence: TGTGCCACCAGCAGAGATCGGGCGGTACAAGAAAAACTGTTTTTT. Protein sequence: CATSRDRAVQEKLFF.

This sequence joins TRBV29-1 and TRBJ1-1; D perhaps matches TRBD1 (5 bases). V was cut by 7 bases and J by 5 bases, with 20 bases left in between. There are 14 residues in the CDR3. The germline V gene encodes CDR1 SQVTM and CDR2 ANQGSEA. The CDR3, as DNA: TGCAGCGCAACGCGGGGGTCCTCGTGGACTGAAGCTTTCTTT. This sequence encodes CSATRGSSWTEAFF. Full variable domain (rest looked up from reference TRBV29-1 and TRBJ1-1): SAVISQKPSRDICQRGTSLTIQCQVDSQVTMMFWYRQQPGQSLTLIATANQGSEATYESGFVIDKFPISRPNLTFSTLTVSNMSPEDSSIYLCSATRGSSWTEAFFGQGTRLTVV.